This T cell receptor (beta chain) was recovered during a study of cytomegalovirus exposure and HLA in healthy donors. Overall study context: According to later analysis, the same platform produced the roughly 130 validation and approximately 630 first-cohort repertoires.

Broader study findings: It was about 150 TCR beta chains that were listed as cytomegalovirus-associated.

The protocol was immunoSEQ multiplex PCR, while the TCRdb copy is restricted to in-frame clones and leaves out a portion. The sample lists approximately 100,000 clones, 87% seen once, with around 6.3% in the top ten. A remark on this clone: The target antigen is unknown.

CDR3 size: 14 residues. Trimming at V came to 5 bases and at J to 4 bases, leaving 4 bases not matched to a gene. Germline lookup yields CDR1 SGHTA and CDR2 FQGTGA. The chain recombines TRBV7-3 with TRBJ2-2; 7 positions agree with TRBD1. The sequenced material came from PBMCs. This receptor was identified in a man between 18 and 35 years old in good health and CMV-seropositive. This CDR3 is CASSQQGFTGELFF. For the CDR3, the DNA is TGTGCCAGCAGCCAACAGGGGTTCACCGGGGAGCTGTTTTTT.